Below, 27 T cell receptor beta chains from the same sample are listed, as sequenced in a study of regulatory T cells in long-lasting Graves disease. Through Arm-PCR of CDR3 regions and iRepertoire HTBI primers, TCR beta libraries were built. MiXCR, applied by TCRdb to the multiplex PCR reads, yields one record per CDR3 protein. The sample yields hundreds of thousands of distinct CDR3 sequences, 15% to 20% seen once. Time point denoted: newly diagnosed GD, antithyroid drugs for less than 3 months. Generation of the TCR library employed RNA extracted from PBMCs. These data were also filed under a second study, of T cells in Graves' hyperthyroidism and ophthalmopathy.

The sample was peripheral blood mononuclear cells (PBMCs), taken at new diagnosis, from a patient treated with antithyroid drugs. Every receptor here comes from a woman aged 25 to 39 with Graves disease.

This clonotype turned up a few times. This chain links TRBV11-2 with TRBJ2-1; 8 nucleotides align to TRBD2. The length of the CDR3 is 16 residues. Germline V CDR1 and CDR2: SGHAT, FQNNGV. The V segment lost 3 bases and the J segment 1 base; nucleotides outside the gene matches: 5. Here the CDR3 reads CASSFAGGSSYNEQFF. CDR3 DNA sequence: TGTGCCAGCAGCTTTGCGGGAGGTAGTTCCTACAATGAGCAGTTCTTC.

This clonotype was counted many times. The chain combines TRBV7-8 with TRBJ2-3, with D perhaps matching TRBD2 (6 bases). The CDR3 has 15 amino acids. Germline CDR1 and CDR2: SGHVS and FQNEAQ. The V and J ends lost 7 bases and 0 bases respectively, with 14 bases between them. DNA for the CDR3: TGTGCCAGCACCACGAGCGGGTATAGCACAGATACGCAGTATTTT. Its protein is CASTTSGYSTDTQYF.

The chain is built from TRBV24-1 and TRBJ2-3; TRBD1 or TRBD2 may be the D gene (5 bases each). This CDR3 is built from 14 residues. V lost 11 bases and J 0 bases, leaving 14 bases between the germline ends. Germline lookup yields CDR1 KGHDR and CDR2 SFDVKD. The CDR3 DNA sequence: TGTGCCATATCCGGGACGCCGAGCACAGATACGCAGTATTTT. Its protein is CAISGTPSTDTQYF.

The table lists this clonotype with many counts. This sequence joins TRBV2 and TRBJ2-2, with 8 bases that match TRBD1. This CDR3 is built from 15 residues. Trimming at V came to 4 bases and at J to 1 base, leaving 2 bases not matched to a gene. The germline CDR1 and CDR2 sequences are SNHLY and FYNNEI. CDR3 protein: CASSGDRLNTGELFF. The DNA of the CDR3 is TGTGCCAGCAGTGGGGACAGGTTGAACACCGGGGAGCTGTTTTTT.

This clonotype occurred a few times. V is TRBV19 and J is TRBJ2-2; D is ambiguous. V was cut by 8 bases and J by 3 bases, with 16 bases left in between. Germline CDR1 LNHDA, CDR2 SQIVND (reference sequence). The CDR3 contains 15 residues. The CDR3: CASRAPTQYTGELFF. CDR3 coding DNA: TGTGCCAGTCGGGCCCCAACGCAGTACACCGGGGAGCTGTTTTTT.

J is TRBJ2-7 and V is TRBV6-1; no definite D call. CDR1 is MNHNS and CDR2 is SASEGT in the germline V gene. This CDR3 has 11 amino acids. V was pared by 8 bases and J by 2 bases, with 7 bases between. The CDR3 sequence: CASDGAYEQYF. The CDR3 DNA is TGTGCCAGCGACGGTGCCTACGAGCAGTACTTC.

There are many counts of this clonotype. CDR3 coding DNA: TGTGCCAGCAGCCAAGCGACGGATACGCAGTATTTT. Amino acids: CASSQATDTQYF. This rearrangement joins TRBV3-1 to TRBJ2-3; unclear D gene. CDR3 size: 12 residues. Germline V CDR1 and CDR2: LGHDT, YNNKEL (reference sequence). The V end lost 1 base, the J end lost 6 bases, and 5 bases lay between the germline ends.

This clonotype was counted between two and nine times. J is TRBJ1-3 and V is TRBV18; D is unclear. With 6 bases removed from V and 0 bases from J, the gap between germline ends came to 15 bases. Germline V gene lookup returns CDR1 KGHSH and CDR2 LQKENI. The CDR3 spans 16 residues. CDR3 residues: CASSQNGPSSGNTIYF. CDR3 nucleotides: TGTGCCAGCTCTCAGAATGGACCTAGCTCTGGAAACACCATATATTTT.

The sample holds a few counts of this clonotype. The rearrangement uses TRBV7-2 and TRBJ2-1; 8 nucleotides match TRBD2. V was pared by 5 bases and J by 7 bases, with 7 bases of the junction left unmatched. This CDR3 is 14 amino acids long. The germline gives CDR1 SGHTA, CDR2 FQGNSA. The CDR3 reads CASSASGTRNEQFF. In DNA form, the CDR3 reads TGTGCCAGCAGCGCTTCCGGGACTAGAAATGAGCAGTTCTTC.

This clonotype has at least ten counts. The chain is built from TRBV27 and TRBJ1-1; D remains unclear. From germline, CDR1 is MNHEY and CDR2 SMNVEV (reference sequence). V shed 3 bases and J shed 4 bases, with 12 bases lying between them. The CDR3 has 14 amino acids. CDR3 amino acids: CASSLVEGGTEAFF. The CDR3 nucleotides read TGTGCCAGCAGTTTGGTAGAGGGAGGCACTGAAGCTTTCTTT.

This clonotype was counted at least ten times. The chain carries TRBV28 and TRBJ1-1, with 8 bases that match TRBD1. Trimming cost V 6 bases and J 1 base; bases outside gene matches: 1. The CDR3 is 13 residues long. Germline V lookup: CDR1 MDHEN, CDR2 SYDVKM. CDR3 residues: CASRGTGNTEAFF. CDR3 nucleotide sequence: TGTGCCAGCAGGGGGACAGGGAACACTGAAGCTTTCTTT. The whole variable domain, remainder taken from reference TRBV28 and TRBJ1-1, is DVKVTQSSRYLVKRTGEKVFLECVQDMDHENMFWYRQDPGLGLRLIYFSYDVKMKEKGDIPEGYSVSREKKERFSLILESASTNQTSMYLCASRGTGNTEAFFGQGTRLTVV.

The chain combines TRBV14 with TRBJ2-1, with D unresolved. The CDR3 loop spans 12 amino acids. CDR1 is SGHDN, CDR2 FVKESK, per germline. The V gene lost 5 bases and the J gene lost 7 bases, with 9 bases spanning the gap. The CDR3 loop is CASSNTFNEQFF. For the CDR3, the DNA is TGTGCCAGCAGCAATACCTTTAATGAGCAGTTCTTC.

There are many counts of this clonotype. The chain couples TRBV9 to TRBJ2-7; no reliable D call. Germline V gene sequence: CDR1 SGDLS, CDR2 YYNGEE. This CDR3 has 15 amino acids. V lost 0 bases and J 2 bases, leaving 12 bases between the germline ends. The CDR3 DNA reads TGTGCCAGCAGCGTAGATATCGGCGGTACCTACGAGCAGTACTTC. Translating it yields CASSVDIGGTYEQYF.

This clonotype was counted ten times or more. At one boundary the junction diverges from the germline segment, which might be a read error. V gene TRBV12-3 or TRBV12-4 combines with J gene TRBJ2-7; possible D gene TRBD1, 5 bases. The CDR3 consists of 14 residues. The CDR3 bases are TGTGCCAGCAGCTTAGTCCAGGGTGCCTACGAGCAGTACTTC. Its protein product is CASSLVQGAYEQYF.

The sample holds a few counts of this clonotype. J is TRBJ2-2 and V is TRBV19; D may be TRBD2 (6 bases). Trimming removed 3 bases at V and 2 bases at J, with 13 bases between. The V gene's germline CDR1 is LNHDA and CDR2 SQIVND (reference sequence). This CDR3 has 16 residues. CDR3 amino acids: CASSMPGLKNTGELFF. The CDR3 DNA is TGTGCCAGTAGTATGCCGGGACTGAAAAACACCGGGGAGCTGTTTTTT.

This clonotype has more than one count but fewer than ten. The rearrangement links TRBV20-1 to TRBJ1-3, with D unresolved. CDR3 length equals 14 residues. Trimming stripped 5 bases from V and 0 bases from J, with 11 bases between. CDR1 DFQATT and CDR2 SNEGSKA come from the germline V gene (reference sequence). The CDR3 nucleotides read TGCAGTGCTTCCTCCGGGCTCTCTGGAAACACCATATATTTT. The encoded protein is CSASSGLSGNTIYF.

In its sample, this clonotype was seen many times. The rearrangement joins TRBV7-2 to TRBJ2-1; D not certain. Germline V lookup: CDR1 SGHTA, CDR2 FQGNSA. The ends were cut back, 1 base at V and 5 bases at J, with 9 bases in the middle. The CDR3 runs to 14 residues. CDR3 DNA sequence: TGTGCCAGCAGCTTAGATGGCCTGAACAATGAGCAGTTCTTC. It translates to CASSLDGLNNEQFF.

This clonotype was counted only a few times. The rearrangement uses TRBV20-1 and TRBJ2-2; D unresolved. Germline V lookup: CDR1 DFQATT, CDR2 SNEGSKA (reference sequence). V lost 2 bases and J lost 7, with 11 bases in between. The CDR3 is 13 amino acids. The CDR3 sequence is CSARRQIGGELFF. The CDR3 DNA is TGCAGTGCTAGAAGGCAAATCGGCGGGGAGCTGTTTTTT.

The sample holds many counts of this clonotype. This chain uses TRBV28 with TRBJ1-2; D is uncertain. Deletions cut 4 bases from V and 0 bases from J, with 12 bases between. In germline, CDR1 is MDHEN, CDR2 SYDVKM. This CDR3 comprises 15 residues. This CDR3 reads CASSSPHPPNYGYTF. In DNA, the CDR3 is TGTGCCAGCAGTTCTCCCCACCCACCTAACTATGGCTACACCTTC.

This clonotype appeared many times. The gene calls are TRBV2 and TRBJ2-5, with 14 bases fitting TRBD2. CDR1 and CDR2 from the germline V gene are SNHLY and FYNNEI. This CDR3 comprises 15 residues. V trimming: 8 bases; J trimming: 5 bases; junction bases outside the gene matches: 7. CDR3 sequence: CASGGLAGASETQYF. DNA of the CDR3: TGTGCCAGCGGGGGACTAGCGGGAGCCTCGGAGACCCAGTACTTC.

This clonotype was seen ten or more times. V is TRBV12-3 or TRBV12-4 and J is TRBJ1-2, with D hard to call. V shed 6 bases and J shed 0 bases, with 5 bases lying between them. This CDR3 is built from 12 residues. In nucleotides, the CDR3 is TGTGCCAGCAGACAAACTAACTATGGCTACACCTTC. Protein: CASRQTNYGYTF.

This clonotype was seen at least ten times. The chain has TRBV12-5 and TRBJ2-7; D is perhaps TRBD2 (6 bases). The CDR3 spans 15 residues. From germline, CDR1 is LGHNT and CDR2 FRNRAP. Trimming shortened V by 3 bases and J by 3 bases, and 15 bases separated the two germline ends. The CDR3 DNA follows: TGTGCTAGTGGTTTCGGGGGACTTCTCCTCTACGAGCAGTACTTC. It codes for CASGFGGLLLYEQYF.

This clonotype has a handful of counts. The V gene is TRBV6-1, the J gene TRBJ1-1; possibly TRBD1 for D (5 bases). The CDR3 consists of 13 residues. Germline lookup yields CDR1 MNHNS and CDR2 SASEGT. V was clipped by 7 bases and J by 3 bases, with 12 bases between them. The DNA of the CDR3 is TGTGCCAGCATCCTGGGGGATTACACTGAAGCTTTCTTT. Protein sequence: CASILGDYTEAFF.

This clonotype has just a few counts. The rearrangement links TRBV15 to TRBJ1-5; D might be TRBD1 (5 bases). The CDR3 has 14 residues. V was clipped by 8 bases and J by 0 bases, with 11 bases between them. Germline V gene lookup returns CDR1 LNHNV and CDR2 YYDKDF (reference sequence). The CDR3 DNA reads as TGTGCCACCGGATGGGGGGGTAGCAATCAGCCCCAGCATTTT. This encodes CATGWGGSNQPQHF.

At least ten counts were recorded for this clonotype. The CDR3 loop reads CASSIPQGAGYEQYF. The CDR3 bases are TGTGCCAGCAGTATTCCGCAGGGGGCCGGGTACGAGCAGTACTTC. This chain connects TRBV28 to TRBJ2-7; 8 nucleotides line up with TRBD1. The V segment lost 5 bases and the J segment 4 bases; nucleotides outside the gene matches: 10. The germline V gene encodes CDR1 MDHEN and CDR2 SYDVKM. The CDR3 runs 15 residues.

This clonotype was seen a few times. The V gene is TRBV11-2, the J gene TRBJ2-2, with 7 nucleotides matching TRBD1. This CDR3 is 16 amino acids long. Trimming took 7 bases from V and 3 from J; bases not matched to a gene: 11. The germline CDR1 and CDR2 sequences are SGHAT and FQNNGV. The CDR3 nucleotides are TGTGCCAGCATACCTACAGGGGTAGCCGACACCGGGGAGCTGTTTTTT. Translating it yields CASIPTGVADTGELFF.

This clonotype was counted ten times or more. J is TRBJ2-3 and V is TRBV5-1; TRBD1 matches 7 bases. The CDR3 loop spans 14 amino acids. The V segment lost 1 base and the J segment 4 bases; nucleotides outside the gene matches: 3. The germline gives CDR1 SGHRS, CDR2 YFSETQ. In DNA, the CDR3 is TGCGCCAGCAGCTTGACAGGGGAGTCAGATACGCAGTATTTT. Translating it yields CASSLTGESDTQYF.